These 10 T cell receptor beta chains originate from one sample sequenced in a study of T cells in Graves' hyperthyroidism and ophthalmopathy. Amplification of TCR beta CDR3 regions used RNA as the template. First-round RT-PCR with HTBI primers amplified the TCR CDR3 region. A single record per CDR3 protein comes from TCRdb applying MiXCR to the multiplex PCR reads. This table holds about 530,000 distinct CDR3 sequences, more than 15% found once. What was sequenced was blood. Receptor source: a young woman with Graves' ophthalmopathy.

The chain couples TRBV6-1 to TRBJ1-1, with 10 bases identical to TRBD1. Germline-derived CDR1 and CDR2 are MNHNS and SASEGT. Germline trimming cut 2 bases from V and 1 base from J; bases unmatched to any gene: 7. This CDR3 has 17 amino acids. The CDR3 is CASSEQGQGRRNTEAFF. CDR3 DNA sequence: TGTGCCAGCAGTGAACAGGGACAGGGGAGGCGGAACACTGAAGCTTTCTTT.

This clonotype was recorded at least ten times. The chain employs TRBV3-1 and TRBJ1-2; the D gene is possibly TRBD1 (6 bases). Per the germline V gene, CDR1 is LGHDT and CDR2 is YNNKEL (reference sequence). The CDR3 totals 17 residues. Trimming took off 5 bases at V and 4 bases at J, with 23 bases between the two ends. The CDR3 nucleotides read TGTGCCAGCAGCTTTTATGGGGATCAGGGGATTGGCTATGGCTACACCTTC. It yields the protein CASSFYGDQGIGYGYTF.

In this sample, this clonotype turned up many times. The chain couples TRBV3-1 to TRBJ2-7; unclear D gene. The germline V gene has CDR1 LGHDT and CDR2 YNNKEL (reference sequence). The CDR3 runs to 12 residues. Trimming removed 5 bases at V and 4 bases at J, with 9 bases between. The CDR3 region is CASSAAPYEQYF. The CDR3 coding sequence is TGTGCCAGCAGCGCAGCCCCATACGAGCAGTACTTC.

The rearrangement links TRBV11-2 to TRBJ2-5, with TRBD1 matching over 7 bases. CDR3 length: 14 residues. Unmatched junction bases numbered 2, after V lost 4 bases and J lost 0 bases. Per the germline V gene, CDR1 is SGHAT and CDR2 is FQNNGV. The CDR3 reads CASSSGQYQETQYF. DNA for the CDR3: TGTGCCAGCAGCTCGGGACAGTACCAAGAGACCCAGTACTTC.

This clonotype was counted at least ten times. This CDR3 reads CASSEAPRPTEAFF. The DNA for the CDR3 is TGTGCCAGCAGTGAAGCACCCAGACCCACTGAAGCTTTCTTT. The V call is TRBV6-1, the J call TRBJ1-1; no firm D call. Trimming stripped 0 bases from V and 4 bases from J, with 9 bases between. CDR1 and CDR2 from the germline V gene are MNHNS and SASEGT. The CDR3 sequence is 14 residues long.

In this sample, this clonotype turned up many times. The chain joins TRBV5-1 to TRBJ1-2; tentative D call: TRBD1 (5 bases). There are 15 residues in the CDR3. Trimming left V 2 bases short and J 8 bases short, with 19 bases between. The germline V gene has CDR1 SGHRS and CDR2 YFSETQ. CDR3 region: CASSFGVVGQRGYTF. The DNA of the CDR3 is TGCGCCAGCAGCTTTGGGGTCGTGGGGCAGCGCGGCTACACCTTC.

This clonotype was found many times. The rearrangement uses TRBV12-3 or TRBV12-4 and TRBJ2-7; D might be TRBD1 (5 bases). The V end was cut by 7 bases, the J end by 0 bases, with 13 bases between. The length of the CDR3 is 14 residues. CDR3 nucleotide sequence: TGTGCCAGCAAAAGGGGCTACTTCTCCTACGAGCAGTACTTC. Amino acids: CASKRGYFSYEQYF.

This rearrangement joins TRBV24-1 to TRBJ2-3; tentative D call: TRBD2 (6 bases). CDR1 is KGHDR and CDR2 is SFDVKD in the germline V gene. Trimming took 4 bases from V and 2 from J, leaving 12 bases between them. The CDR3 extends over 15 amino acids. The CDR3 here is CATSESTSITDTQYF. CDR3 coding DNA: TGTGCCACCAGTGAGTCAACTAGCATCACAGATACGCAGTATTTT.

The CDR3 here is CASSLGTSGLLTKETQYF. The CDR3 nucleotides are TGCGCCAGCAGCTTAGGGACTAGCGGACTGTTAACAAAAGAGACCCAGTACTTC. This chain joins TRBV5-1 and TRBJ2-5; 11 nucleotides match TRBD2. The V gene end was trimmed by 2 bases and the J gene end by 3 bases; junction bases not matched to a gene: 12. The CDR3 runs to 18 residues. Germline assignment: CDR1 SGHRS and CDR2 YFSETQ.

Ten or more counts support this clonotype. The chain uses TRBV7-8 and TRBJ2-5; 9 bases map to TRBD1. CDR3 length: 15 residues. Germline lookup yields CDR1 SGHVS and CDR2 FQNEAQ. With 5 bases clipped from V and 5 bases from J, the junction kept 9 bases outside the gene matches. The DNA for the CDR3 is TGTGCCAGCAGCCCACGGACAGGGGACGGGGAGACCCAGTACTTC. As protein: CASSPRTGDGETQYF. Complete variable domain (other parts from reference TRBV7-8 and TRBJ2-5): GAGVSQSPRYKVAKRGQDVALRCDPISGHVSLFWYQQALGQGPEFLTYFQNEAQLDKSGLPSDRFFAERPEGSVSTLKIQRTQQEDSAVYLCASSPRTGDGETQYFGPGTRLLVL.